This T cell receptor (beta chain) appears in the sequencing data of a study of Graves' ophthalmopathy and Graves' hyperthyroidism. RNA transcripts yielded amplified TCR beta CDR3 regions. An initial RT-PCR round employing HTBI primers preceded a second-round multiplex PCR. TCRdb reprocessed the multiplex PCR reads via MiXCR and lists one record per CDR3 protein. The sample lists roughly 230,000 distinct CDR3 sequences, around a fifth occurring once. Trimming pared 5 bases from V and 0 bases from J, leaving 8 bases between. CDR3 length: 15 amino acids. CDR1 is MNHEY and CDR2 is SVGAGI in the germline V gene. Excluded: other autoimmune disease, uncontrolled infection, pregnancy or lactation. This clonotype was counted at least ten times.

Sequenced: peripheral blood. This sequence originates from a woman aged 45-65 years with Graves' ophthalmopathy. J is TRBJ2-6 and V is TRBV6-5; D not resolved. CDR3 coding DNA: TGTGCCAGCAGTAACCTACTCTCTGGGGCCAACGTCCTGACTTTC. Translated, it gives CASSNLLSGANVLTF.